This T cell receptor (beta chain) was sequenced for a study of blood T cell repertoires in COVID-19. Clones were read by immunoSEQ multiplex PCR, and TCRdb kept only the in-frame ones, dropping some. The sample yields a few hundred thousand clones, approximately 90% seen once. The CDR3 has 16 residues. This rearrangement joins TRBV21-1 to TRBJ1-2. TRBV21-1 is labeled a pseudogene. The sample was peripheral blood. The sequence derives from a middle-aged woman with acute or convalescent COVID-19. The CDR3 DNA follows: TGTGCCAGCAGCAAAGTGTCGGCAGTTTGCGGCTATGGCTACACCTTC. Translated, it gives CASSKVSAVCGYGYTF.